This TCR beta chain was captured by sequencing in a study of cytomegalovirus exposure and HLA in healthy donors. Germline CDR1 reads PRHDT; CDR2 reads FYEKMQ (reference sequence). V shed 1 base, J shed 2 bases, and the junction held 4 bases outside the gene matches. The CDR3 runs to 16 residues. The PCR employed 60 Vbeta primers together with 13 Jbeta primers. The protocol was immunoSEQ multiplex PCR, while the TCRdb copy is restricted to in-frame clones and leaves out a portion. The sample includes about 100,000 clones, around 74% of them seen just once. For this clone: As yet, its antigen is unknown.

Study results and caveats: The investigators catalogued 150 or so TCR beta chains as cytomegalovirus-associated.

This rearrangement joins TRBV13 to TRBJ2-5; 10 bases are a match to TRBD2. The sequenced material came from PBMCs. This clonotype originated in a man aged 50 or older in good health and CMV-seropositive. The CDR3: CASSLERGGPQETQYF. CDR3 DNA sequence: TGTGCCAGCAGCTTAGAGCGGGGGGGACCTCAAGAGACCCAGTACTTC. Together with reference TRBV13 and TRBJ2-5, the CDR3 gives the full variable domain: AAGVIQSPRHLIKEKRETATLKCYPIPRHDTVYWYQQGPGQDPQFLISFYEKMQSDKGSIPDRFSAQQFSDYHSELNMSSLELGDSALYFCASSLERGGPQETQYFGPGTRLLVL.